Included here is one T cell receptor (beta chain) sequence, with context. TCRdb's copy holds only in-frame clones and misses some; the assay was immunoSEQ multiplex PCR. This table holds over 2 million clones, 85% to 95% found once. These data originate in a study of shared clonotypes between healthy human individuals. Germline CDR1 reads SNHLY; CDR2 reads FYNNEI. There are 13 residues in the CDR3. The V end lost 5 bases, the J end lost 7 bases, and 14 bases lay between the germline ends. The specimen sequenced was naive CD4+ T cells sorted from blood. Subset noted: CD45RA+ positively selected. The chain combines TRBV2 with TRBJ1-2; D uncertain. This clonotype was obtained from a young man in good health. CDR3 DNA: TGTGCCAGCAGTTTAACAAGGGTGGGTGGCTACACCTTC. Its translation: CASSLTRVGGYTF.